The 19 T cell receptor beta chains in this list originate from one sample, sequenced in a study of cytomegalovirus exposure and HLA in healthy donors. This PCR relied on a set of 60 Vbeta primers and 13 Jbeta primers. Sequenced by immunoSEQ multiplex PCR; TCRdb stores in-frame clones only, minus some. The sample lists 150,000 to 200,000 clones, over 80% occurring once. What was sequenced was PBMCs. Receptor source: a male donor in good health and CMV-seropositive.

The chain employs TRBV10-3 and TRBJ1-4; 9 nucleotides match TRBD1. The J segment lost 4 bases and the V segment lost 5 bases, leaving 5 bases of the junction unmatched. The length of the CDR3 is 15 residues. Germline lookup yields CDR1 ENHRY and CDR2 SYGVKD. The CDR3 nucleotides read TGTGCCATCAGTCCGGGACAGGGCTTTAATGAAAAACTGTTTTTT. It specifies CAISPGQGFNEKLFF.

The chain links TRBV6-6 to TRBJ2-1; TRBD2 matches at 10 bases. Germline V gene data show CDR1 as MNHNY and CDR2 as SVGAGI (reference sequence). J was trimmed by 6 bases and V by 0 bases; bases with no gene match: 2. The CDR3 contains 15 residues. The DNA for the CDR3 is TGTGCCAGCAGTTACTCGTCTAGCGGGAGCAATGAGCAGTTCTTC. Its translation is CASSYSSSGSNEQFF.

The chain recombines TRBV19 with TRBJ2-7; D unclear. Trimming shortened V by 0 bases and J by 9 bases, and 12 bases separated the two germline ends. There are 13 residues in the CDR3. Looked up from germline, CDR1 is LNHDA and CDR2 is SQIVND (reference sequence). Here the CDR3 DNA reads TGTGCCAGTAGTATAGATCTGGGCGCGAGGCAGTACTTC. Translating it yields CASSIDLGARQYF.

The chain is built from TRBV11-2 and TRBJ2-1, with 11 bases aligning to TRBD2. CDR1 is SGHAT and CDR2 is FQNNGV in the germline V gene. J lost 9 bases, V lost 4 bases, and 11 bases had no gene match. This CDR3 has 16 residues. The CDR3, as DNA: TGTGCCAGCAGCTCTAGCGGGAGGAGGGGTATTGGTGAGCAGTTCTTC. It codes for CASSSSGRRGIGEQFF. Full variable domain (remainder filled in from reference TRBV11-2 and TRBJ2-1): EAGVAQSPRYKIIEKRQSVAFWCNPISGHATLYWYQQILGQGPKLLIQFQNNGVVDDSQLPKDRFSAERLKGVDSTLKIQPAKLEDSAVYLCASSSSGRRGIGEQFFGPGTRLTVL.

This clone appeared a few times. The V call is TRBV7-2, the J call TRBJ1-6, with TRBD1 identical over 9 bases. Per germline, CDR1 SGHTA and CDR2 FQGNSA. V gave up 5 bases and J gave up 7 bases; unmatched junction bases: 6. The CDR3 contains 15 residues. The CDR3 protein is CASSKDRGENSPLHF. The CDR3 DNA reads TGTGCCAGCAGCAAGGACAGGGGCGAGAATTCACCCCTCCACTTT.

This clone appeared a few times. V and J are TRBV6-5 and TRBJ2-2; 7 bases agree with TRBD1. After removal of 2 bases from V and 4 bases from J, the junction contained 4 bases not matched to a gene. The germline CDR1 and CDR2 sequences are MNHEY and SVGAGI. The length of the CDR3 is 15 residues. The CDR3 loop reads CASSYADRATGELFF. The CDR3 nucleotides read TGTGCCAGCAGTTACGCCGACAGGGCCACCGGGGAGCTGTTTTTT.

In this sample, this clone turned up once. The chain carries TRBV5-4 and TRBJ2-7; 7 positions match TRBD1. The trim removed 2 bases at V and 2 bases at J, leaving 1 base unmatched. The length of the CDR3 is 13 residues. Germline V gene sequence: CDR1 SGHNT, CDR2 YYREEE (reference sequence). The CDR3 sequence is CASSFQGAYEQYF. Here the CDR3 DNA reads TGTGCCAGCAGCTTCCAGGGGGCCTACGAGCAGTACTTC.

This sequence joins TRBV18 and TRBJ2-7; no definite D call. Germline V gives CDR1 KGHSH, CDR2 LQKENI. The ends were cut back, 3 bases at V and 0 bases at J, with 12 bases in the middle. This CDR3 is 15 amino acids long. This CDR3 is CASSPIPISSYEQYF. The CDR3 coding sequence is TGTGCCAGCTCACCGATACCGATTAGCTCCTACGAGCAGTACTTC.

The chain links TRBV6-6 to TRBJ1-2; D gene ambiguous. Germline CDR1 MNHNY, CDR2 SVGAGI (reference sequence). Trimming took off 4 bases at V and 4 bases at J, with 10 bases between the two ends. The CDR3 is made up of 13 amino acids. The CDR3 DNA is TGTGCCAGCAGTTCCGGGGTGGGCTATGGCTACACCTTC. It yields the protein CASSSGVGYGYTF.

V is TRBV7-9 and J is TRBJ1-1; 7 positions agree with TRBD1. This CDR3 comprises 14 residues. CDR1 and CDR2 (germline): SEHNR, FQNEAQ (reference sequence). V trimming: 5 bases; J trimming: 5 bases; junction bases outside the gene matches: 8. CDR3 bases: TGTGCCAGCAGCCTAAGGACAGGATTAACTGAAGCTTTCTTT. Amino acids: CASSLRTGLTEAFF.

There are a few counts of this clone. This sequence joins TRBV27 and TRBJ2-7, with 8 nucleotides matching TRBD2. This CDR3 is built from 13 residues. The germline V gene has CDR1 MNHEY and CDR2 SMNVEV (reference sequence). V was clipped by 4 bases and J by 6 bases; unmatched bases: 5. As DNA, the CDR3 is TGTGCCAGCAGTTGGGCCCGGGGGGGCGAGCAGTACTTC. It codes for CASSWARGGEQYF.

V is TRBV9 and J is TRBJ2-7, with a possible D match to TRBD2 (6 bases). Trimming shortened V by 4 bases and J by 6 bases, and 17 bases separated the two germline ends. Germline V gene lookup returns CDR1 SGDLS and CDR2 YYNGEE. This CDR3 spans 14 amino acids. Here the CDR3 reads CASSIRPDGGEQYF. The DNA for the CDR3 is TGTGCCAGCAGCATCCGCCCGGACGGGGGCGAGCAGTACTTC.

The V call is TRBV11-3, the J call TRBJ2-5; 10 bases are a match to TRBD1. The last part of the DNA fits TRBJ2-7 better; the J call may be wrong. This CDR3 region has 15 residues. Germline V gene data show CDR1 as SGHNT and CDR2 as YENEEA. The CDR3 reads CASSLLGTGDYEQYF. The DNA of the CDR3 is TGTGCCAGCAGCTTACTGGGGACAGGGGACTACGAGCAGTACTTC.

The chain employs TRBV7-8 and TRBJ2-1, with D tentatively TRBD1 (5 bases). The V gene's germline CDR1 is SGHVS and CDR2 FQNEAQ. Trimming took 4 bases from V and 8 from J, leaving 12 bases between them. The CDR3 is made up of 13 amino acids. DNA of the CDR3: TGTGCCAGCAGCTCTAGGGGTTCGGATGAGCAGTTCTTC. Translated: CASSSRGSDEQFF.

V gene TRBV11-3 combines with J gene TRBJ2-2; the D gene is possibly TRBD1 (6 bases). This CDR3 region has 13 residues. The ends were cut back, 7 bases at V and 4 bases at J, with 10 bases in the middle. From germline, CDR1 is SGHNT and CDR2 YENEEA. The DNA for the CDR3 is TGTGCCAGCAACCTACAGGGCACCGGGGAGCTGTTTTTT. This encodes CASNLQGTGELFF.

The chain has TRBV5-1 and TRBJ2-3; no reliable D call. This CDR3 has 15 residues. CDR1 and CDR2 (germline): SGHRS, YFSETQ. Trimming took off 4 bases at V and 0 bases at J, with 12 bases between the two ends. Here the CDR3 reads CASSPEATSTDTQYF. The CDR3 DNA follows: TGCGCCAGCAGCCCCGAAGCGACTAGCACAGATACGCAGTATTTT.

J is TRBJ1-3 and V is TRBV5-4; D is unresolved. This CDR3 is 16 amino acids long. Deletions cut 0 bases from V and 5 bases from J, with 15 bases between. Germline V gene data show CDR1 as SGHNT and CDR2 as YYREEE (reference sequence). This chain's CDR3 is CASSLEIGRPRNTIYF. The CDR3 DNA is TGTGCCAGCAGCTTGGAGATTGGGCGACCTAGAAACACCATATATTTT.

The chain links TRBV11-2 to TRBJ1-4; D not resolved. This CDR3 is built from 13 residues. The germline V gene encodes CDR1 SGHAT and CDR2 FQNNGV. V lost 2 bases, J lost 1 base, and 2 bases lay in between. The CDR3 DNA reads TGTGCCAGCAGCTTACGAACTAATGAAAAACTGTTTTTT. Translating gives CASSLRTNEKLFF.

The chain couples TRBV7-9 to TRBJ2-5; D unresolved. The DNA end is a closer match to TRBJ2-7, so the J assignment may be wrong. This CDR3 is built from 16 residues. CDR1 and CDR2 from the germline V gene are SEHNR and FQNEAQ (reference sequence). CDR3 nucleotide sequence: TGTGCCAGCGCACCCCCGACACAGCCCGGCTCCTACGAGCAGTACTTC. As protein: CASAPPTQPGSYEQYF.